The 26 T cell receptor beta chains given below trace back to one sample, sequenced in a study of Tregs in tolerant kidney transplant recipients. The method was immunoSEQ multiplex PCR; TCRdb's version includes in-frame clones alone and lacks a portion of them. The profile shows roughly 45,000 clones, about 89% of them singletons. The sequenced material came from Tregs from blood. The receptors were sampled from a human donor in good health.

This chain uses TRBV7-8 with TRBJ1-3; D not resolved. CDR1 and CDR2 from the germline V gene are SGHVS and FQNEAQ. CDR3 length: 19 residues. V was shortened by 1 base and J by 0 bases, with 19 bases between the two germline ends. The CDR3 coding sequence is TGTGCCAGCAGCTTAGTACCCCCCCCGGGTAGCTTCTCTGGAAACACCATATATTTT. Translated, it gives CASSLVPPPGSFSGNTIYF.

The chain combines TRBV11-2 with TRBJ2-1; D perhaps matches TRBD2 (5 bases). The V end was cut by 4 bases, the J end by 0 bases, with 10 bases between. This CDR3 has 15 residues. In germline, CDR1 is SGHAT, CDR2 FQNNGV. CDR3 loop: CASSSTRASYNEQFF. The CDR3 DNA sequence: TGTGCCAGCAGCTCAACGAGGGCCTCCTACAATGAGCAGTTCTTC.

The J gene is TRBJ1-2, the V gene TRBV28; no definite D call. There are 15 residues in the CDR3. CDR1 MDHEN and CDR2 SYDVKM come from the germline V gene. Trimming left V 2 bases short and J 8 bases short, with 18 bases between. The CDR3 region is CASSLLGRRTEGYTF. DNA of the CDR3: TGTGCCAGCAGTTTACTGGGCAGGAGGACTGAGGGCTACACCTTC.

CDR3 bases: TGTGCCAGTAGTGTCAGGGGCTGGAGCTATGGCTACACCTTC. Protein sequence: CASSVRGWSYGYTF. The rearrangement links TRBV19 to TRBJ1-2; TRBD1 is a possible D gene (6 bases). Per germline, CDR1 LNHDA and CDR2 SQIVND (reference sequence). V was pared by 5 bases and J by 4 bases, with 14 bases between. The CDR3 is 14 residues long.

V is TRBV5-1 and J is TRBJ1-1, with D maybe TRBD1 (6 bases). Germline CDR1 is SGHRS and CDR2 is YFSETQ. V was trimmed by 2 bases and J by 5 bases, leaving 16 bases between them. This CDR3 spans 15 amino acids. CDR3 nucleotide sequence: TGCGCCAGCAGCTTAACGGACAGCGCGAGGACTGAAGCTTTCTTT. Its protein product is CASSLTDSARTEAFF.

In its sample, this clone was seen a few times. CDR3 amino acids: CATKREKGETQYF. In DNA form, the CDR3 reads TGTGCCACCAAGCGGGAGAAGGGGGAGACCCAGTACTTC. V is TRBV2 and J is TRBJ2-5; 8 bases are a match to TRBD2. The germline V gene encodes CDR1 SNHLY and CDR2 FYNNEI. Trimming at V came to 10 bases and at J to 5 bases, leaving 9 bases not matched to a gene. CDR3 size: 13 residues.

The chain is built from TRBV18 and TRBJ2-7; the match to TRBD1 covers 7 bases. Germline trimming cut 3 bases from V and 0 bases from J; bases unmatched to any gene: 5. This CDR3 has 15 residues. CDR1 and CDR2 (germline): KGHSH, LQKENI. For the CDR3, the DNA is TGTGCCAGCTCACCGGGACAGAGATTCTCCTACGAGCAGTACTTC. Residues: CASSPGQRFSYEQYF. Using reference TRBV18 and TRBJ2-7 for the parts outside the CDR3, the full variable domain is NAGVMQNPRHLVRRRGQEARLRCSPMKGHSHVYWYRQLPEEGLKFMVYLQKENIIDESGMPKERFSAEFPKEGPSILRIQQVVRGDSAAYFCASSPGQRFSYEQYFGPGTRLTVT.

This clone appeared a single time. The chain carries TRBV7-6 and TRBJ2-5; no reliable D call. CDR3 length equals 13 residues. V lost 2 bases and J lost 5, with 9 bases in between. Germline CDR1 SGHVS, CDR2 FNYEAQ. The DNA for the CDR3 is TGTGCCAGCAGCTTAACATTACGGGAGACCCAGTACTTC. Residues: CASSLTLRETQYF.

V gene TRBV5-8 combines with J gene TRBJ1-2; D remains ambiguous. V was pared by 1 base and J by 8 bases, with 15 bases between. Per the germline V gene, CDR1 is SGHTS and CDR2 is YDEGEE. The length of the CDR3 is 14 residues. The CDR3 coding sequence is TGTGCCAGCAGCTTGTATAACGAGGGCTGGGGCTACACCTTC. Translating it yields CASSLYNEGWGYTF.

The rearrangement uses TRBV30 and TRBJ1-4; no clear D gene. The CDR3 is made up of 10 amino acids. Germline V lookup: CDR1 GTSNPN, CDR2 SVGIG (reference sequence). Trimming left V 1 base short and J 10 bases short, with 4 bases between. The CDR3 loop is CAWSGVKLFF. The CDR3 region has the DNA TGTGCCTGGAGTGGGGTAAAACTGTTTTTT.

The rearrangement links TRBV19 to TRBJ2-3, with D perhaps given as TRBD1 or TRBD2 (5 bases each). Trimming took off 1 base at V and 0 bases at J, with 14 bases between the two ends. This CDR3 region has 17 residues. Germline assignment: CDR1 LNHDA and CDR2 SQIVND (reference sequence). CDR3 protein: CASSIGGADVSTDTQYF. The CDR3 DNA is TGTGCCAGTAGTATAGGAGGGGCGGATGTAAGCACAGATACGCAGTATTTT. The full variable domain, its missing parts supplied by reference TRBV19 and TRBJ2-3, is DGGITQSPKYLFRKEGQNVTLSCEQNLNHDAMYWYRQDPGQGLRLIYYSQIVNDFQKGDIAEGYSVSREKKESFPLTVTSAQKNPTAFYLCASSIGGADVSTDTQYFGPGTRLTVL.

The CDR3 bases are TGCGCCAGCCGCCGGGACGGGGGTGAAAAACTGTTTTTT. Protein product: CASRRDGGEKLFF. The chain has TRBV5-1 and TRBJ1-4; possible D gene TRBD1, 5 bases. The CDR3 covers 13 residues. The germline V gene has CDR1 SGHRS and CDR2 YFSETQ. Trimming shortened V by 7 bases and J by 7 bases, and 14 bases separated the two germline ends.

The chain uses TRBV25-1 and TRBJ2-7; 7 nucleotides line up with TRBD2. The CDR3 loop spans 14 amino acids. The germline gives CDR1 MGHDK, CDR2 SYGVNS. The ends lost 4 bases at V and 2 bases at J; junction bases unmatched: 5. The CDR3 sequence: CASSVRGGPYEQYF. In DNA form, the CDR3 reads TGTGCCAGCAGTGTCCGGGGAGGGCCCTACGAGCAGTACTTC.

This chain uses TRBV5-1 with TRBJ2-2, with D perhaps TRBD1 (6 bases). CDR1 and CDR2 (germline): SGHRS, YFSETQ. V was shortened by 5 bases and J by 3 bases, with 20 bases between the two germline ends. This CDR3 contains 17 residues. The chain's CDR3 is CASRGQGRGGDTGELFF. The CDR3 DNA is TGCGCCAGCAGGGGGCAAGGGCGAGGGGGAGACACCGGGGAGCTGTTTTTT.

In nucleotides, the CDR3 is TGCGCCAGCAGCTTCTGGGAGACCCAGTACTTC. As protein: CASSFWETQYF. The chain recombines TRBV5-1 with TRBJ2-5; D is undetermined. CDR1 SGHRS and CDR2 YFSETQ come from the germline V gene. Trimming cost V 2 bases and J 5 bases, with 4 bases left between them. CDR3 length: 11 residues. The full variable domain, rest sourced from reference TRBV5-1 and TRBJ2-5, is KAGVTQTPRYLIKTRGQQVTLSCSPISGHRSVSWYQQTPGQGLQFLFEYFSETQRNKGNFPGRFSGRQFSNSRSEMNVSTLELGDSALYLCASSFWETQYFGPGTRLLVL.

This rearrangement joins TRBV2 to TRBJ1-1, with 9 bases that match TRBD1. CDR1 and CDR2 (germline): SNHLY, FYNNEI. The CDR3 runs to 16 residues. V trimming: 1 base; J trimming: 3 bases; junction bases outside the gene matches: 6. The CDR3 nucleotides read TGTGCCAGCAGTGAAGGCGGACAGGGGAGGTACACTGAAGCTTTCTTT. Amino acids: CASSEGGQGRYTEAFF.

The genes are TRBV7-9 and TRBJ2-3; 11 nucleotides align to TRBD1. The CDR3 extends over 16 amino acids. Germline loops: CDR1 SEHNR, CDR2 FQNEAQ (reference sequence). V dropped 2 bases and J dropped 2; count of bases not matched to a gene: 3. In nucleotides, the CDR3 is TGTGCCAGCAGCTTAAGGACAGGGGGCGCCACAGATACGCAGTATTTT. Protein sequence: CASSLRTGGATDTQYF.

The rearrangement joins TRBV11-3 to TRBJ2-2; D is uncertain. The CDR3 extends over 12 amino acids. V lost 6 bases to trimming and J lost 6 bases, with 8 bases between them. Germline V gives CDR1 SGHNT, CDR2 YENEEA. In DNA form, the CDR3 reads TGTGCCAGCAGACGGACGGCCGGGGAGCTGTTTTTT. Translated: CASRRTAGELFF.

This clone was picked up one time. At one end the junction does not follow the germline gene, possibly because of a read error. The chain joins TRBV20-1 to TRBJ1-2; no clear D. CDR1 is DFQATT and CDR2 is SNEGSKA in the germline V gene (reference sequence). The CDR3 runs 9 residues. The CDR3 DNA reads as TGTCAACTTAACTATGGCTACACCTTC. Translation gives CQLNYGYTF.

Of note for this clone: This sample also contains other DNA sequences that code for the same CDR3. The V and J genes are TRBV4-1 and TRBJ2-3; D call uncertain. Trimming stripped 1 base from V and 2 bases from J, with 13 bases between. CDR3 length: 16 amino acids. Looked up from germline, CDR1 is MGHRA and CDR2 is YSYEKL. The CDR3 protein is CASSQVYGSYTDTQYF. CDR3 bases: TGCGCCAGCAGCCAAGTTTACGGTTCATACACAGATACGCAGTATTTT.

J is TRBJ1-6 and V is TRBV6-6, with a weak D call TRBD1 (6 bases). The CDR3 is 16 residues long. Looked up from germline, CDR1 is MNHNY and CDR2 is SVGAGI (reference sequence). V lost 3 bases and J 7 bases, leaving 16 bases between the germline ends. CDR3 DNA sequence: TGTGCCAGCAGTTATTCCGGGACCCAGGGGAATTCACCCCTCCACTTT. Protein product: CASSYSGTQGNSPLHF.

With regard to this clone: Other DNA variants within this sample encode the same CDR3. J is TRBJ2-3 and V is TRBV5-1; D gene uncertain. Germline V gene sequence: CDR1 SGHRS, CDR2 YFSETQ. The CDR3 is 13 amino acids. V lost 1 base to trimming and J lost 1 base, with 4 bases between them. In DNA form, the CDR3 reads TGCGCCAGCAGCTTGACTGGCACAGATACGCAGTATTTT. Translated: CASSLTGTDTQYF.

V and J are TRBV5-6 and TRBJ1-2, with D unclear. CDR1 is SGHDT, CDR2 YYEEEE, per germline. V dropped 4 bases and J dropped 5 bases, with 9 bases sitting between them. The CDR3 totals 12 residues. The CDR3 DNA reads TGTGCCAGCAGCGAAGACAATTATGGCTACACCTTC. Translated, it gives CASSEDNYGYTF.

This clone was seen a handful of times. This rearrangement joins TRBV2 to TRBJ1-2; no clear D gene. V gave up 3 bases and J gave up 4 bases, with 6 bases separating them. This CDR3 is 12 amino acids long. Germline values: CDR1 SNHLY, CDR2 FYNNEI. In DNA form, the CDR3 reads TGTGCCAGCAGTGAGCCCCTCTATGGCTACACCTTC. Amino acid sequence: CASSEPLYGYTF. Using reference TRBV2 and TRBJ1-2 for the parts outside the CDR3, the full variable domain is EPEVTQTPSHQVTQMGQEVILRCVPISNHLYFYWYRQILGQKVEFLVSFYNNEISEKSEIFDDQFSVERPDGSNFTLKIRSTKLEDSAMYFCASSEPLYGYTFGSGTRLTVV.

This clone appeared once. This rearrangement joins TRBV5-1 to TRBJ2-3; D is undetermined. Germline V lookup: CDR1 SGHRS, CDR2 YFSETQ. Trimming left V 5 bases short and J 6 bases short, with 19 bases between. The CDR3 loop spans 15 amino acids. The CDR3: CASRPDGSVADTQYF. CDR3 DNA sequence: TGCGCCAGCAGGCCAGACGGTTCGGTGGCTGATACGCAGTATTTT.

The chain joins TRBV18 to TRBJ1-5, with 11 bases that match TRBD1. The CDR3 contains 15 residues. Germline V gives CDR1 KGHSH, CDR2 LQKENI. V gave up 8 bases and J gave up 4 bases; unmatched junction bases: 7. CDR3 coding DNA: TGTGCCAGCGCCGGACAGGGGGCCTGGAATCAGCCCCAGCATTTT. Translating it yields CASAGQGAWNQPQHF.